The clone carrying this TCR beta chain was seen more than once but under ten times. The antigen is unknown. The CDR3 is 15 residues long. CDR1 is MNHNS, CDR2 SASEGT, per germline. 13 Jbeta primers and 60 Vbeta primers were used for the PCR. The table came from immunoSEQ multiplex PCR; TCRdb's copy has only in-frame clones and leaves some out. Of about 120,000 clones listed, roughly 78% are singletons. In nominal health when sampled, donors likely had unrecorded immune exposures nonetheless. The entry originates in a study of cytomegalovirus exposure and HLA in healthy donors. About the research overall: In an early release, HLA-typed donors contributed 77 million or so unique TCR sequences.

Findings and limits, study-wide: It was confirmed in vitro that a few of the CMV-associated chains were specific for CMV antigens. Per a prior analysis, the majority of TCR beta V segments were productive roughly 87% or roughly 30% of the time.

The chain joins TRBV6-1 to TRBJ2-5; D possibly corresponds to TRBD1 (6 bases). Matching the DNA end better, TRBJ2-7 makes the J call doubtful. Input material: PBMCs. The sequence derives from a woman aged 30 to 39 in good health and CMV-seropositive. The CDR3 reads CASRNTGIWDYEQYF. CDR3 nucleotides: TGTGCCAGCAGAAATACAGGGATTTGGGACTACGAGCAGTACTTC.